A selection of T cell receptor beta chains follows, all from one sample in a study of monozygotic twins with inflammatory bowel disease. With the 5' RACE reads reprocessed, TCRdb shows one record per CDR3 protein and no DNA. This repertoire includes some 160,000 distinct CDR3 sequences. The sequenced sample was blood. The receptors shown here come from a human donor with ulcerative colitis or Crohn's disease, or a healthy co-twin of an affected twin (not recorded which). CDR3s include the opening cysteine and the closing phenylalanine or tryptophan.

CSARIGTSGRAVETQYF TRBJ2-5 17 TRBV20-1
CSALRGVNQPQHF TRBJ1-5 13 TRBV20-1
CASSLALLADGSNEQFF TRBJ2-1 17 TRBV5-1
CASSESGVGGAFF TRBJ1-1 13 TRBV10-1
CASSSSGAGYTF TRBJ1-2 12 TRBV27
CASSLSLTREQFF TRBJ2-1 13 TRBV27
CASSPRPGVLGEQFF TRBJ2-1 15 TRBV9
CSARSRETQYF TRBJ2-5 11 TRBV20-1
CASSLEEGGPGPNTEAFF TRBJ1-1 18 TRBV11-1
CASSFTAFADTQYF TRBJ2-3 14 TRBV6-2/TRBV6-3
CSARSGFLAGASTDTQYF TRBJ2-3 18 TRBV20-1
CASSGQGGIQPQHF TRBJ1-5 14 TRBV18
CASSLLGTGDEKLFF TRBJ1-4 15 TRBV12-3/TRBV12-4
CASSPRLAGGPNTGELFF TRBJ2-2 18 TRBV12-3/TRBV12-4
CAWSVGGGQPQHF TRBJ1-5 13 TRBV30
CATSDLALTDTQYF TRBJ2-3 14 TRBV24-1
CASSQEYGLVLTYEQYF TRBJ2-7 17 TRBV4-2
CASSPSGAGNNEQFF TRBJ2-1 15 TRBV18
CSGREGYTEAFF TRBJ1-1 12 TRBV29-1
CASSLGWNQPQHF TRBJ1-5 13 TRBV5-6
CATSGSRGTEAFF TRBJ1-1 13 TRBV10-1
CASKLAGVMTYNEQFF TRBJ2-1 16 TRBV27
CSARRPTPASRVPSYEQYF TRBJ2-7 19 TRBV20-1
CATSVNAGTENNYGYTF TRBJ1-2 17 TRBV24-1
CAISGGTPSSYEQYF TRBJ2-7 15 TRBV10-3
CAAIAGGQETQYF TRBJ2-5 13 TRBV28
CSVLRENTEAFF TRBJ1-1 12 TRBV29-1
CASFPSGGPNYNEQFF TRBJ2-1 16 TRBV5-6
CASSKGGEQYF TRBJ2-7 11 TRBV7-8
CASSLGTGTDDTEAFF TRBJ1-1 16 TRBV7-9
CASSLARGPGRGSEKLFF TRBJ1-4 18 TRBV7-2
CASSLPTDTQYF TRBJ2-3 12 TRBV11-2
CASRLAGGHFNEQFF TRBJ2-1 15 TRBV2
CASSPGVGGYNEQFF TRBJ2-1 15 TRBV5-1
CASRIEPGRGSYEQYF TRBJ2-7 16 TRBV6-1
CASNGRRGRTDTQYF TRBJ2-3 15 TRBV27
CSARDLEVGETQYF TRBJ2-5 14 TRBV20-1
CASTKTGKGGQDTQYF TRBJ2-3 16 TRBV6-5
CSVREGGNEQFF TRBJ2-1 12 TRBV29-1
CASSLDRGTYEQYF TRBJ2-7 14 TRBV5-4
CSARDLLGSDRGGYEQYF TRBJ2-7 18 TRBV20-1
CASSRDGNQPQHF TRBJ1-5 13 TRBV12-3/TRBV12-4
CSVEPRPGGSGTQYF TRBJ2-5 15 TRBV29-1
CASRRWGTTQSTDTQYF TRBJ2-3 17 TRBV5-1
CASSLSAGVETQYF TRBJ2-5 14 TRBV7-2
CASSPPGGEQYF TRBJ2-7 12 TRBV18
CASSLQERPPGTDTQYF TRBJ2-3 17 TRBV18
CASSYSPWERGSYEQYF TRBJ2-7 17 TRBV6-5
CSIYSPETEKLFF TRBJ1-4 13 TRBV29-1
CASSLVVGLADAFF TRBJ2-1 14 TRBV7-9
CASSPPPGQGREQYF TRBJ2-7 15 TRBV27
CIARGLDEQFF TRBJ2-1 11 TRBV20-1
CASGGLVNTEAFF TRBJ1-1 13 TRBV23-1
CSARRRINYGYTF TRBJ1-2 13 TRBV20-1
CASSLPQGPSETQYF TRBJ2-5 15 TRBV7-2
CASTSGKTEAFF TRBJ1-1 12 TRBV5-1
CSVSSGYGGTGELFF TRBJ2-2 15 TRBV29-1
CASSQGLRGGRNQPQHF TRBJ1-5 17 TRBV3-1
CASSEGLATDTQYF TRBJ2-3 14 TRBV6-1
CASSPEGETEAFF TRBJ1-1 13 TRBV5-5